The table lists the clone carrying this TCR beta chain with many counts. Its antigen is undetermined. This record belongs to a study of glioma-infiltrating T cells. Whole-study results and caveats: Very few CDR3 sequences were shared between tissue and blood. Gliomas, especially low-grade, showed above-expected tissue-blood divergence; non-neoplastic patients showed below.

Amplification of TCR alpha and beta CDR3 regions from RNA used iRepertoire nested multiplex PCR. Tissue mRNA or PBMC total RNA, 100-400 ng, went into one-step reverse transcription and amplification. TCRdb used MiXCR to reprocess the multiplex PCR reads, holding one entry per CDR3 protein. The table lists approximately 90,000 distinct CDR3 sequences, 20% to 25% of them singletons. This TCR was recovered from a human donor with low-grade glioma or glioblastoma, undergoing nonglioma brain surgery, or in good health (not recorded which). Sequenced: glioma tissue, nonneoplastic brain tissue, or PBMCs (not recorded which).

The CDR3 sequence is CASRVWGGGGSPLHF. The DNA for the CDR3 is TGTGCCAGCCGAGTTTGGGGCGGTGGAGGTTCACCCCTCCACTTT. The rearrangement uses TRBV2 and TRBJ1-6; tentative D call: TRBD1 (5 bases). Trimming removed 8 bases at V and 9 bases at J, with 20 bases between. Germline CDR1 reads SNHLY; CDR2 reads FYNNEI. The CDR3 spans 15 residues.